This TCR beta chain originates from a study of CD8 T cells in Susac syndrome. Reverse transcription of about 0.5 to 1 ug RNA was carried out with random hexamers. Using its own MiXCR run on the immunoSEQ multiplex PCR reads, TCRdb lists one record per CDR3 protein. The table lists 69,000 or so distinct CDR3 sequences, approximately 93% of them singletons. V was shortened by 0 bases and J by 0 bases, with 10 bases between the two germline ends. The CDR3 totals 15 residues. The germline CDR1 and CDR2 sequences are SGDLS and YYNGEE. This clonotype was sampled from a human donor with multiple sclerosis. Material: CD8+ T cells from PBMCs. This chain joins TRBV9 and TRBJ2-7; the D is unclear. The CDR3 protein is CASSVGQSSSYEQYF. The CDR3 DNA sequence: TGTGCCAGCAGCGTAGGGCAGTCGAGCTCCTACGAGCAGTACTTC.